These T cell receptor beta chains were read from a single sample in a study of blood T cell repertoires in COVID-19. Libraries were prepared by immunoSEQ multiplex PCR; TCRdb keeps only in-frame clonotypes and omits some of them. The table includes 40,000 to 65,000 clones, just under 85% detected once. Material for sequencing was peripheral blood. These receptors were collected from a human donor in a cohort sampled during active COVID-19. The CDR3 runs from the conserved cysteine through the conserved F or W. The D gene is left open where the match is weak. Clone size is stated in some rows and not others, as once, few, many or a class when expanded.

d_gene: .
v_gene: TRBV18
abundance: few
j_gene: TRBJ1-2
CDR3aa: CASSPRETVEDGGTF
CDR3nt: TGTGCCAGCTCACCGAGGGAGACAGTGGAGGACGGGGGCACCTTC

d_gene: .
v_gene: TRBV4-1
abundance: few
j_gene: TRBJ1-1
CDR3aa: CASSQDSEAFF
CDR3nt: TGCGCCAGCAGCCAAGACAGTGAAGCTTTCTTT

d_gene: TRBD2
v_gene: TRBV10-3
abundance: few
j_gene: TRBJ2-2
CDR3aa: CAIRLAGGGTGELFF
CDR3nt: TGTGCCATCAGACTAGCGGGAGGCGGCACCGGGGAGCTGTTTTTT

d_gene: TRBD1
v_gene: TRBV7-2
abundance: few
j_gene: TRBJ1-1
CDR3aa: CASSYKRQGTHTEAFF
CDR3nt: TGTGCCAGCAGCTACAAACGACAGGGGACTCACACTGAAGCTTTCTTT

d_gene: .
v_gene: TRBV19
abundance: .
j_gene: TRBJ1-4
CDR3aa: CASSSSDRAEEKLFF
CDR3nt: TGTGCCAGTAGTTCCTCGGACAGAGCGGAGGAAAAACTGTTTTTT

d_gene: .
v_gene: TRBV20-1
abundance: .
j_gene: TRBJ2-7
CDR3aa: CSASSARGSYEQYF
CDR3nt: TGCAGTGCTAGTTCGGCCAGGGGCTCCTACGAGCAGTACTTC

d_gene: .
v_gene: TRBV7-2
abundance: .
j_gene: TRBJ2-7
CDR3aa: CASSTNPSSYEQYF
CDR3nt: TGTGCCAGCAGCACTAACCCGAGCTCCTACGAGCAGTACTTC

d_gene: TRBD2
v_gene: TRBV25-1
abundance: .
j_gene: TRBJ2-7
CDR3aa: CASSLRGGANEQYF
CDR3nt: TGTGCCAGCTCACTTCGGGGGGGGGCAAACGAGCAGTACTTC

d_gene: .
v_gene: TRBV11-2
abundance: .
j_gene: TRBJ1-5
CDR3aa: CASSSTIAISNQPQHF
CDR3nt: TGTGCCAGCAGCTCGACTATAGCCATTAGCAATCAGCCCCAGCATTTT

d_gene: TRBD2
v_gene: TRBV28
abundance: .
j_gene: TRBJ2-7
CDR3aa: CASSPRLAEGLGQYF
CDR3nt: TGTGCCAGCAGTCCCCGACTAGCGGAGGGCCTCGGGCAGTACTTC

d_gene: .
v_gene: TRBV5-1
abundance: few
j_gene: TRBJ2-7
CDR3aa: CASSLTESAYEQYF
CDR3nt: TGCGCCAGCAGCTTGACAGAAAGTGCCTACGAGCAGTACTTC

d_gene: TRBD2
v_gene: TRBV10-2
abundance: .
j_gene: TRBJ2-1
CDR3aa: CASRGRGAGGLSSYNEQFF
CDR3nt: TGCGCCAGCAGGGGGAGGGGAGCGGGGGGCCTAAGCTCCTACAATGAGCAGTTCTTC

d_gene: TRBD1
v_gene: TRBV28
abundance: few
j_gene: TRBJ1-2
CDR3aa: CASSPGGSGDYGYTF
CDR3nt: TGTGCCAGCAGTCCAGGGGGTTCTGGTGACTATGGCTACACCTTC

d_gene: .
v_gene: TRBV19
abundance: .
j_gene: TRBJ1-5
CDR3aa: CASRGRTNQPQHF
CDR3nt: TGTGCCAGTAGAGGACGGACTAATCAGCCCCAGCATTTT

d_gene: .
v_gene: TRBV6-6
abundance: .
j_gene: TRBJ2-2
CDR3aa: CAIHGANTGELFF
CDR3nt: TGTGCCATCCACGGGGCGAACACCGGGGAGCTGTTTTTT

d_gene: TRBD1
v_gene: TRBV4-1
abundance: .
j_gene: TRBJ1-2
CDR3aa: CASSQTGGENQPYGYTF
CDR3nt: TGCGCCAGCAGCCAAACAGGGGGTGAAAACCAACCCTATGGCTACACCTTC

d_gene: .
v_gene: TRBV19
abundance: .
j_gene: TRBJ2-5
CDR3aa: CASSIEPRGAETQYF
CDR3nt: TGTGCCAGTAGTATAGAGCCAAGGGGCGCGGAGACCCAGTACTTC

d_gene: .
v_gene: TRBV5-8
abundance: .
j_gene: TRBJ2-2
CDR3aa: CASSLGASKLNTGELFF
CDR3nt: TGTGCCAGCAGCTTGGGGGCTTCCAAACTTAACACCGGGGAGCTGTTTTTT

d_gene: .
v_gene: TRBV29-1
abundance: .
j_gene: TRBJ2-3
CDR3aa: CSSKGVSTDTQYF
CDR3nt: TGCAGCTCGAAAGGAGTTAGCACAGATACGCAGTATTTT

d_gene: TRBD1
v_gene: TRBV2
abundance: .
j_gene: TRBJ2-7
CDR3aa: CATRGDRGYEQYF
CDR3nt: TGTGCCACCCGGGGGGACAGGGGCTACGAGCAGTACTTC

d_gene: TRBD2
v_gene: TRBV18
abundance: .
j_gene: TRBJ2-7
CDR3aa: CASSPGLAGVSSYEQYF
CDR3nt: TGTGCCAGCTCACCGGGACTAGCGGGAGTCTCCTCCTACGAGCAGTACTTC

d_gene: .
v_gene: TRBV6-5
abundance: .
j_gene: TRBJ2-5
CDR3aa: CASSLLERGYWTQYF
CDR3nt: TGTGCCAGCAGTCTACTCGAACGGGGATACTGGACCCAGTACTTC

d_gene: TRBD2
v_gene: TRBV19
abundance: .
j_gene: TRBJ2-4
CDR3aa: CASSISGLAGGLAKNIQYF
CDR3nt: TGTGCCAGTAGTATTAGCGGACTAGCGGGAGGCCTAGCCAAAAACATTCAGTACTTC

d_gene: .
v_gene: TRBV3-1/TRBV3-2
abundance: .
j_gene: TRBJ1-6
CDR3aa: CASAATYNSPLHF
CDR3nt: TGTGCCAGCGCGGCTACCTATAATTCACCCCTCCACTTT

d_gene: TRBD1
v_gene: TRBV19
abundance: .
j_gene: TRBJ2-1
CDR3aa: CASSNRGRKSPGSYNEQFF
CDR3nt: TGTGCCAGTAGTAACAGGGGGCGAAAATCCCCGGGCTCCTACAATGAGCAGTTCTTC